This TCR beta chain stems from a study of identical twins. General study points: Clonotypes of the beta chain that were abundant in cord blood carried fewer insertions (memory repertoires showed none). Cross-sectional statistics, not tracking of the same donors, supported the conclusions.

As concerns this clonotype: Its antigen is unidentified.

The authors used template switching to add a universal primer site and gave cDNA unique molecular identifiers. In TCRdb, the 5' RACE reads were re-called with MiXCR into one record per CDR3 protein. Among fewer than 450,000 distinct CDR3 sequences listed, around 9% were seen once. V was shortened by 4 bases and J by 5 bases, with 11 bases between the two germline ends. The CDR3 covers 14 residues. This TCR was recovered from a woman between 45 and 65 years old in good health. The specimen sequenced was naive T cells sorted from blood. The chain is built from TRBV12-3 or TRBV12-4 and TRBJ2-2; no clear D. CDR3 nucleotide sequence: TGTGCCAGCAGTTCTGGAGCTCGGACCGGGGAGCTGTTTTTT. It yields the protein CASSSGARTGELFF.